This T cell receptor beta chain was obtained from a study of early T cells in non-severe SARS-CoV-2 infection. As for the study in general: Sequencing targeted bulk RNA from unsorted whole blood, leaving chains unpaired. General study points: VDJdb matching favored anti-spike CD8 responses, missing private and CD4 specificities.

Individual cDNA molecules each received unique molecular identifiers attached to them. One entry per CDR3 protein results from TCRdb running MiXCR on the 5' RACE reads. This sample has more than 55,000 distinct CDR3 sequences, with 12% found just once. This clonotype was counted only a few times. Its specificity is unknown. The V end lost 0 bases, the J end lost 7 bases, and 15 bases lay between the germline ends. The CDR3 is made up of 15 amino acids. Germline CDR1 reads SGHRS; CDR2 reads YFSETQ. The sequencing input was whole blood. The TCR originated in an adult who was a healthcare worker with PCR-confirmed SARS-CoV-2 infection or an uninfected control (not recorded which). The chain recombines TRBV5-1 with TRBJ2-3; a weak D match, TRBD2 (6 bases). CDR3 sequence: CASSLAPTRANTQYF. The CDR3 bases are TGCGCCAGCAGCTTGGCTCCGACTAGAGCAAATACGCAGTATTTT. Full variable domain (outside the CDR3, taken from reference TRBV5-1 and TRBJ2-3): KAGVTQTPRYLIKTRGQQVTLSCSPISGHRSVSWYQQTPGQGLQFLFEYFSETQRNKGNFPGRFSGRQFSNSRSEMNVSTLELGDSALYLCASSLAPTRANTQYFGPGTRLTVL.